This T cell receptor beta chain was found in a study of beta chain features in type 1 diabetes. This clone was seen a few times. The antigen remains undetermined. Study-wide results and caveats: Sampled from patients, naive, central memory and Treg TCRB repertoires appeared more similar than those sampled from healthy donors.

What was sequenced were expressed TCRB transcripts, since all of the isolated RNA had been reverse transcribed. Produced via immunoSEQ multiplex PCR; TCRdb's table is partial and in-frame only. The sample consists of fewer than 900,000 clones, about 17% of them appearing once. The V end was cut by 1 base, the J end by 5 bases, with 11 bases between. From germline, CDR1 is SGHTA and CDR2 FQGNSA. CDR3 size: 14 residues. This receptor was identified in a young woman in good health. Material: naive CD4+ T cells from blood. This chain uses TRBV7-2 with TRBJ2-5; tentatively, D is TRBD2 (5 bases). The DNA of the CDR3 is TGTGCCAGCAGCTTAGGCCTAGCCAGTGAGACCCAGTACTTC. Its translation: CASSLGLASETQYF.